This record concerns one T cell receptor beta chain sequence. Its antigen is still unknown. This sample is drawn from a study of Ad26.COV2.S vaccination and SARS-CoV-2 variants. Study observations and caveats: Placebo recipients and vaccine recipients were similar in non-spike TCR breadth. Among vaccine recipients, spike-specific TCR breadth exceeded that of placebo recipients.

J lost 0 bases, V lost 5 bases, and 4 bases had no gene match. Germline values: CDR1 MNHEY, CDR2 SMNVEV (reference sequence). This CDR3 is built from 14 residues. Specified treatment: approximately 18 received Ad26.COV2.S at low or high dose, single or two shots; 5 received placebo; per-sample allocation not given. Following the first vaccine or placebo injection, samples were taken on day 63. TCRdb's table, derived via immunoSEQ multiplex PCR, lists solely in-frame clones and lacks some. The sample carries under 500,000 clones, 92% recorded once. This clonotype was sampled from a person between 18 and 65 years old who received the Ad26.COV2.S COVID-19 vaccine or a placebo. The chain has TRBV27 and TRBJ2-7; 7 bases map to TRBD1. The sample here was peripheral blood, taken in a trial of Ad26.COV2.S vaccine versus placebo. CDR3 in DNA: TGTGCCAGCAGTGGACAGGCCTACTCCTACGAGCAGTACTTC. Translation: CASSGQAYSYEQYF.